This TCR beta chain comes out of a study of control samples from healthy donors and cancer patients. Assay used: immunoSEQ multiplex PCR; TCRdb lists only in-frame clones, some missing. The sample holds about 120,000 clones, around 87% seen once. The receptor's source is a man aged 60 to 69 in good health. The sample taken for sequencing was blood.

CDR3 amino acids: CAISKRGNQETQYF. The CDR3 DNA follows: TGTGCCATCAGTAAGCGGGGCAACCAAGAGACCCAGTACTTC. The gene calls are TRBV10-3 and TRBJ2-5; 7 bases line up with TRBD2. CDR3 size: 14 residues. V lost 5 bases to trimming and J lost 0 bases; unmatched junction nucleotides: 3. Germline loops: CDR1 ENHRY, CDR2 SYGVKD.